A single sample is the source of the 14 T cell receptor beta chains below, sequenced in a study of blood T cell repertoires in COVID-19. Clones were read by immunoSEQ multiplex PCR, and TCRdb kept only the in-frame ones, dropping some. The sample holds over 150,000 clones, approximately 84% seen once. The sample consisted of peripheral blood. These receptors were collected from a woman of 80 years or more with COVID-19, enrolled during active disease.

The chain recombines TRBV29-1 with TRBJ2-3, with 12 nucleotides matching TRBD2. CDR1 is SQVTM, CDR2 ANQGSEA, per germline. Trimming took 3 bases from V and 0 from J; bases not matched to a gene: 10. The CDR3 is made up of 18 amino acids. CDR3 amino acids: CSVDGLAGGVSSTDTQYF. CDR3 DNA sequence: TGCAGCGTTGATGGGCTAGCGGGAGGGGTGTCTAGCACAGATACGCAGTATTTT.

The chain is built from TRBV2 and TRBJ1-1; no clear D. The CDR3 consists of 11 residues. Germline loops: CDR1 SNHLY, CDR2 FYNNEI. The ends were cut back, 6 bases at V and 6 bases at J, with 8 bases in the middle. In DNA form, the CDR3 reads TGTGCCAGCAGGGGGAGGGCTGAAGCTTTCTTT. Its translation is CASRGRAEAFF.

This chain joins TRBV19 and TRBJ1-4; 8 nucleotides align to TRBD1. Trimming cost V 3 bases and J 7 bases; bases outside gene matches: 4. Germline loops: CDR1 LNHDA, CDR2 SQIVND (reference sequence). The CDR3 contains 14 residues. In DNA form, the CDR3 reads TGTGCCAGTAGTATCAGGGGGCCCGGTGAAAAACTGTTTTTT. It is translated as CASSIRGPGEKLFF.

For the CDR3, the DNA is TGTGCCAGCAGTCTGGGACTAGCGGGGGGCCGGCGGCAGTACTTC. Translating it yields CASSLGLAGGRRQYF. V gene TRBV27 combines with J gene TRBJ2-7, with 15 positions matching TRBD2. CDR1 is MNHEY, CDR2 SMNVEV, per germline (reference sequence). V lost 5 bases to trimming and J lost 9 bases; unmatched junction nucleotides: 8. The CDR3 loop spans 15 amino acids.

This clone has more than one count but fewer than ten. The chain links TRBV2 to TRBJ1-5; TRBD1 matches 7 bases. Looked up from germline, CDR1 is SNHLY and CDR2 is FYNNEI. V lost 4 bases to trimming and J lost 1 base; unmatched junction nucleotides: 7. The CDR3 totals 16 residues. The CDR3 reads CASSGWTGGSNQPQHF. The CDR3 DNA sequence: TGTGCCAGCAGTGGATGGACAGGCGGAAGCAATCAGCCCCAGCATTTT. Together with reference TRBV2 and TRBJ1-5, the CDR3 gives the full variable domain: EPEVTQTPSHQVTQMGQEVILRCVPISNHLYFYWYRQILGQKVEFLVSFYNNEISEKSEIFDDQFSVERPDGSNFTLKIRSTKLEDSAMYFCASSGWTGGSNQPQHFGDGTRLSIL.

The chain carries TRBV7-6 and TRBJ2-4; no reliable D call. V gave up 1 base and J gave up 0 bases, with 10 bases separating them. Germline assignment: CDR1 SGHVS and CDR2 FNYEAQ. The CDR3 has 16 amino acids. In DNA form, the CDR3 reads TGTGCCAGCAGCTTAGGGCGGCCCGTAGCCAAAAACATTCAGTACTTC. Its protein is CASSLGRPVAKNIQYF. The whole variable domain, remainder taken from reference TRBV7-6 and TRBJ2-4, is GAGVSQSPRYKVTKRGQDVALRCDPISGHVSLYWYRQALGQGPEFLTYFNYEAQQDKSGLPNDRFSAERPEGSISTLTIQRTEQRDSAMYRCASSLGRPVAKNIQYFGAGTRLSVL.

This chain's CDR3 is CASSSITANYGYTF. The CDR3 DNA follows: TGTGCCAGCAGCTCGATTACAGCTAACTATGGCTACACCTTC. The chain carries TRBV5-5 and TRBJ1-2, with unresolved D. Per the germline V gene, CDR1 is SGHKS and CDR2 is YYEKEE (reference sequence). V lost 3 bases and J lost 0, with 9 bases in between. CDR3 size: 14 residues.

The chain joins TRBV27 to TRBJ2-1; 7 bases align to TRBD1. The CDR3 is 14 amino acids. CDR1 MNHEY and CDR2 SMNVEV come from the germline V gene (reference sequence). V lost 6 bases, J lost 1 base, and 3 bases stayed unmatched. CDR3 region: CASRYRGSYNEQFF. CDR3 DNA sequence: TGTGCCAGCAGGTACAGGGGATCCTACAATGAGCAGTTCTTC.

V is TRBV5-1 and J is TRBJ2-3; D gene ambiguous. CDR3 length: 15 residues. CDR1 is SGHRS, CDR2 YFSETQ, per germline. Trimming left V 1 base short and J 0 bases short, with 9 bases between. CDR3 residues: CASSLNPQSTDTQYF. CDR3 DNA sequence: TGCGCCAGCAGCTTGAACCCGCAGAGCACAGATACGCAGTATTTT.

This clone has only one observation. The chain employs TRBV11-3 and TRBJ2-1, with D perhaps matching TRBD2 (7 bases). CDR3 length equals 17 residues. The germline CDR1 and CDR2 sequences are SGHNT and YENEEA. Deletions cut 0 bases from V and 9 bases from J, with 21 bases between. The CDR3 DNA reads TGTGCCAGCAGCTTAGATCTGGGGGGCGGGAGTAGGAGTGAGCAGTTCTTC. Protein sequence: CASSLDLGGGSRSEQFF.

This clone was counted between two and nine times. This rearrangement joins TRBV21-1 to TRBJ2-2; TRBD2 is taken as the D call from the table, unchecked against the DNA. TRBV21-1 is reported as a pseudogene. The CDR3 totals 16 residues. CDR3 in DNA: TGTGCCAGCAGCAAAGGGACTAGCGGGAGGGCCGGGGAGCTGTTTTTT. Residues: CASSKGTSGRAGELFF.

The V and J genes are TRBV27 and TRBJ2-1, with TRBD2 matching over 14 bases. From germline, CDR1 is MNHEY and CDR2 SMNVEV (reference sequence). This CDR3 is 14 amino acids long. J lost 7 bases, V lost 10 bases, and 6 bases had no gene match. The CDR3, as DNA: TGTGCCACAGGGACTAGCGGGAGATCGAATGAGCAGTTCTTC. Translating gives CATGTSGRSNEQFF.

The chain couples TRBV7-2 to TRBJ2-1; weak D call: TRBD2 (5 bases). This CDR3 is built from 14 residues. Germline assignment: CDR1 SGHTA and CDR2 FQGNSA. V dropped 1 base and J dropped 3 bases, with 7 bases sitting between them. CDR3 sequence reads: CASSLVSGYNEQFF. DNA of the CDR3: TGTGCCAGCAGCTTAGTGAGCGGCTACAATGAGCAGTTCTTC.

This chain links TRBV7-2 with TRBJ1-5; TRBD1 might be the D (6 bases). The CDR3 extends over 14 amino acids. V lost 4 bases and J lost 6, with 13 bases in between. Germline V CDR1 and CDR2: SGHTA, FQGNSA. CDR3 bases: TGTGCCAGCAGCTACGTGAGAGGGGGTCAGCCCCAGCATTTT. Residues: CASSYVRGGQPQHF.